The TCR beta chain under discussion was sequenced for a study of identical twins. The sample holds many counts of this clonotype. What it binds is unknown. The CDR3 is made up of 16 amino acids. Germline V gene lookup returns CDR1 DFQATT and CDR2 SNEGSKA (reference sequence). Deletions cut 3 bases from V and 3 bases from J, with 17 bases between. A template switching step contributed a universal primer site, while unique molecular identifiers were present in the cDNA. TCRdb analysed the 5' RACE reads with MiXCR anew, one entry per CDR3 protein. The table includes hundreds of thousands of distinct CDR3 sequences, more than 9% detected once. Study-level findings and limits: Memory repertoires showed no such pattern, whereas abundant cord blood beta clonotypes carried fewer insertions. There was an excess of low generation probability in the out-of-frame alpha sequences that twins shared.

The same specimen was also included in a second study, on yellow fever vaccine responses in identical twins.

This clonotype was obtained from a woman aged 18-29 years in good health. The chain links TRBV20-1 to TRBJ1-4; no firm D call. The sequencing input was PBMCs. The chain's CDR3 is CSASRGSLVANEKLFF. CDR3 sequence (DNA): TGCAGTGCTAGCAGAGGGTCCTTGGTTGCTAATGAAAAACTGTTTTTT.